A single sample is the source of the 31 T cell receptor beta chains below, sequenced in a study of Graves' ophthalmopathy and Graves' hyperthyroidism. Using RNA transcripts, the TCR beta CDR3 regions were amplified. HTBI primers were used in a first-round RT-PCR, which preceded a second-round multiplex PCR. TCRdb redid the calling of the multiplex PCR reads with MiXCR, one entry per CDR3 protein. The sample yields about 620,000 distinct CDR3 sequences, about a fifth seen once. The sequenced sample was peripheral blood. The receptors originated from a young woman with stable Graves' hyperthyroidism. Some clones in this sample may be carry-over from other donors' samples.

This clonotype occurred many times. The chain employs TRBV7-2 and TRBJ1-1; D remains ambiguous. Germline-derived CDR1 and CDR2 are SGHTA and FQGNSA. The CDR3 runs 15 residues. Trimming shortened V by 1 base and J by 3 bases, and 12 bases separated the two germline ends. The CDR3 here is CASSLERIGDTEAFF. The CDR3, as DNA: TGTGCCAGCAGCTTAGAAAGGATCGGGGACACTGAAGCTTTCTTT.

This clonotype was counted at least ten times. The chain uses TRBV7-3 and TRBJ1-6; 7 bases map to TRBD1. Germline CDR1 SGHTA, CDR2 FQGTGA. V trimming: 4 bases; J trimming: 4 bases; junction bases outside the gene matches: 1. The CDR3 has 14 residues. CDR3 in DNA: TGTGCCAGCAGCTCGGGACAGTATAATTCACCCCTCCACTTT. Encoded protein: CASSSGQYNSPLHF.

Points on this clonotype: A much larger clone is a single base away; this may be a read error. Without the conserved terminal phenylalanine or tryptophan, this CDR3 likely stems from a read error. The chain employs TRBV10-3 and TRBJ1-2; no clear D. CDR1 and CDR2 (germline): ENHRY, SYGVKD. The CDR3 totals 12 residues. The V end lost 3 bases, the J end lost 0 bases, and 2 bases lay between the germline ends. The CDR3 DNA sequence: TGTGCCATCAGTGAAGCTAACTATGGCTACACCGTC. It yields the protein CAISEANYGYTV.

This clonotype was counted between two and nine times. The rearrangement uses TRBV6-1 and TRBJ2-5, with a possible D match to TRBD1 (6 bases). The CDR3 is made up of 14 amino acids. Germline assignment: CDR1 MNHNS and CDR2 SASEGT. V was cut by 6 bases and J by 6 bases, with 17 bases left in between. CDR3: CASSRLSGVQTQYF. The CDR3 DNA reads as TGTGCCAGCAGCCGACTCTCAGGGGTGCAGACCCAGTACTTC.

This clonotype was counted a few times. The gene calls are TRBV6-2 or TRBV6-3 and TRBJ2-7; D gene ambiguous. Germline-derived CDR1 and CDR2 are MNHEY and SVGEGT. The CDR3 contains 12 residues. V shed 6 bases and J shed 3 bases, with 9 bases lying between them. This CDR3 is CASRTGLYEQYF. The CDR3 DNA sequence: TGTGCCAGCAGGACTGGCCTCTACGAGCAGTACTTC.

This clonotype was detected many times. This CDR3 is CASSPDRGFNQPQHF. Written as DNA, the CDR3 is TGTGCCAGCAGTCCGGACAGGGGTTTCAATCAGCCCCAGCATTTT. The chain links TRBV12-3 or TRBV12-4 to TRBJ1-5; 9 positions agree with TRBD1. Trimming removed 5 bases from V and 3 bases from J; junction bases left unmatched: 5. The CDR3 loop spans 15 amino acids.

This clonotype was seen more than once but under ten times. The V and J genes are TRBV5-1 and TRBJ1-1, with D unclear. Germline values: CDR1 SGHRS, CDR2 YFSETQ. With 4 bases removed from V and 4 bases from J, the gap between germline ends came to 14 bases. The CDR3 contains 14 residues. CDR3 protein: CASSLGVWGTEAFF. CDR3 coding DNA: TGCGCCAGCAGCCTGGGAGTCTGGGGCACTGAAGCTTTCTTT.

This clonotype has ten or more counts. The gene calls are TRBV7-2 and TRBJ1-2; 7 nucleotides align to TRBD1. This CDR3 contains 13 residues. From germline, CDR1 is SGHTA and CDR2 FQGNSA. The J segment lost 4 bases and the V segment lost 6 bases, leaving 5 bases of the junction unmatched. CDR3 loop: CASRLGQFYGYTF. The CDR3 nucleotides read TGTGCCAGCAGATTGGGACAGTTCTATGGCTACACCTTC.

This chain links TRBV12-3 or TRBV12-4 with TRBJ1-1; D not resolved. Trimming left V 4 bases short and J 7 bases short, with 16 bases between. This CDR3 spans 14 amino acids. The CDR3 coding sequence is TGTGCCAGCAGTTGCCGCGGGGTAAGCAGTGAAGCTTTCTTT. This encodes CASSCRGVSSEAFF.

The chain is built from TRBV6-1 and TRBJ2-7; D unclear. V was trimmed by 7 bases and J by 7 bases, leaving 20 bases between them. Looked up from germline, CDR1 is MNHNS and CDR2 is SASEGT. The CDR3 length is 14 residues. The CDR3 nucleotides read TGTGCCAGCAATAAGGACGGCACCCTACGGGAGCAGTACTTC. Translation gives CASNKDGTLREQYF.

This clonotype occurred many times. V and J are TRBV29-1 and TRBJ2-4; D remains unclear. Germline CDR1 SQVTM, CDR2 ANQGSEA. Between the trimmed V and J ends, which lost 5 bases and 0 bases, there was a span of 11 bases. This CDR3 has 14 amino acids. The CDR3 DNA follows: TGCAGCGTTTGGTTCGGATTAGCCAAAAACATTCAGTACTTC. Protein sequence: CSVWFGLAKNIQYF.

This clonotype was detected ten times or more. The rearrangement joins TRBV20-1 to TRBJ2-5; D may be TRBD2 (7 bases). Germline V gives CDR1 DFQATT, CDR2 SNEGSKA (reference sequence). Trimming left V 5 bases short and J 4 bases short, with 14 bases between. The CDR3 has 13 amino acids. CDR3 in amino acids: CSAPSGGRETQYF. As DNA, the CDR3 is TGCAGTGCTCCGTCGGGGGGCCGAGAGACCCAGTACTTC.

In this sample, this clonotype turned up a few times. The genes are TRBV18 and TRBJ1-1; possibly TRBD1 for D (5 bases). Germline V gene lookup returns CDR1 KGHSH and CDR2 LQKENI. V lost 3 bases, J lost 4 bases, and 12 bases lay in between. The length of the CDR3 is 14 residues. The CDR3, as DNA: TGTGCCAGCTCACCCACCCGGGGGGTCACTGAAGCTTTCTTT. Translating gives CASSPTRGVTEAFF.

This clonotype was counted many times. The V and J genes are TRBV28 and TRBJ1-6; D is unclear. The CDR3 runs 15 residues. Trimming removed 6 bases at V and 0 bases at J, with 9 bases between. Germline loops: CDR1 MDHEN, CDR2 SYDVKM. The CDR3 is CASRLTSSYNSPLHF. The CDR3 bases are TGTGCCAGCAGGCTTACCAGCTCCTATAATTCACCCCTCCACTTT.

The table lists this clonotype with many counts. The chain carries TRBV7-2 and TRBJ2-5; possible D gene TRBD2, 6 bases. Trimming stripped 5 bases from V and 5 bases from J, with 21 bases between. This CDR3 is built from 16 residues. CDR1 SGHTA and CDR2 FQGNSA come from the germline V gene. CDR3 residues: CASSPPPGGPGETQYF. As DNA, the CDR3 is TGTGCCAGCAGCCCCCCTCCTGGAGGGCCCGGCGAGACCCAGTACTTC.

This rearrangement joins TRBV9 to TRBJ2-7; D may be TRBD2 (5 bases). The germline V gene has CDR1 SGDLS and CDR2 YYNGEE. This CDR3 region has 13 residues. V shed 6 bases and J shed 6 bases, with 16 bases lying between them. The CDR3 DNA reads TGTGCCAGCACTCGGGAACCCGCCACCGAGCAGTACTTC. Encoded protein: CASTREPATEQYF.

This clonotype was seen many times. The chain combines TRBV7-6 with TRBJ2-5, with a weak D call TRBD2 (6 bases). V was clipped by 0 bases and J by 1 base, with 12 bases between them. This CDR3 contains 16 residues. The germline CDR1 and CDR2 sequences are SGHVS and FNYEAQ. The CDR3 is CASSLARGGTQETQYF. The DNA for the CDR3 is TGTGCCAGCAGCTTAGCGAGGGGCGGGACCCAAGAGACCCAGTACTTC.

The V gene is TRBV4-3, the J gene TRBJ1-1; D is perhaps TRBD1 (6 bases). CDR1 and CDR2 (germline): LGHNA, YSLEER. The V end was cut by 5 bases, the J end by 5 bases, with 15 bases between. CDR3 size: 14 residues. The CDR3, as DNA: TGCGCCAGCAGCGTGGGGGGGCGCAGGACTGAAGCTTTCTTT. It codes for CASSVGGRRTEAFF.

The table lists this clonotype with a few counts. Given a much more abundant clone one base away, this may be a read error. The CDR3 DNA reads TGTGCCAGCAGAGACCAGGGAGGTAGCTATGGCTACACCTTC. Its translation: CASRDQGGSYGYTF. The chain employs TRBV27 and TRBJ1-2; weak D call: TRBD1 (5 bases). The ends were cut back, 6 bases at V and 4 bases at J, with 15 bases in the middle. Germline loops: CDR1 MNHEY, CDR2 SMNVEV (reference sequence). The CDR3 spans 14 residues.

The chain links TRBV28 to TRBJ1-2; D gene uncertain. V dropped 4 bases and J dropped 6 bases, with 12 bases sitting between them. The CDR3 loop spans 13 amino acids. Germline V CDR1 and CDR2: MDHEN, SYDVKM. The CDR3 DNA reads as TGTGCCAGCAGTTCCGGGGAGGGTGATGGCTACACCTTC. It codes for CASSSGEGDGYTF.

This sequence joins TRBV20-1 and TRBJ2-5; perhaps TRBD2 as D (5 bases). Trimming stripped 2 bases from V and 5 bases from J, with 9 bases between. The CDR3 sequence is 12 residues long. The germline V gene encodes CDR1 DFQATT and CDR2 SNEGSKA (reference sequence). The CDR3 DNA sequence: TGCAGTGCTAGATTTGCGGGCGAGACCCAGTACTTC. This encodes CSARFAGETQYF.

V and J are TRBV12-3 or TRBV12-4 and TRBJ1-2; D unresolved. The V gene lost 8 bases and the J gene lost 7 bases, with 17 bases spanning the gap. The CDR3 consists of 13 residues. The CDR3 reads CASSTPGSPGYTF. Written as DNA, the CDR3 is TGTGCCAGCTCAACCCCCGGGAGCCCTGGCTACACCTTC.

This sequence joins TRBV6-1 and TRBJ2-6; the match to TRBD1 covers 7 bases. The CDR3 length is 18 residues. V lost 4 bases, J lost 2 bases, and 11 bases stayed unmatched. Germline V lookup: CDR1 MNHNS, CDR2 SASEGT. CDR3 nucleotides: TGTGCCAGCAGTGGCCTACAGGGGTTCGGTCCTGGGGCCAACGTCCTGACTTTC. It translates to CASSGLQGFGPGANVLTF.

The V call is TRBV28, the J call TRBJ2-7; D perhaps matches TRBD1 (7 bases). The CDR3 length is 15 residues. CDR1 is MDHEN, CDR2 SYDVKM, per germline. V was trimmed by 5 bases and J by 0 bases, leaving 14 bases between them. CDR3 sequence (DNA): TGTGCCAGCAGTGGCGGGACAGACCCCTCCTACGAGCAGTACTTC. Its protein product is CASSGGTDPSYEQYF.

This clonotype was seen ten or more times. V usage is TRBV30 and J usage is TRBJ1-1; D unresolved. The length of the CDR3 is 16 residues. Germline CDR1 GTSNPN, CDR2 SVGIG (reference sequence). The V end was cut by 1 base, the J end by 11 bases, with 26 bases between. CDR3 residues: CAWSDRFRGTGVGAFF. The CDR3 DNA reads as TGTGCCTGGAGTGATCGTTTTAGAGGCACCGGGGTTGGGGCTTTCTTT.

The CDR3 protein is CASSQDRGGSVDIQYF. In DNA form, the CDR3 reads TGTGCCAGCAGCCAAGATCGGGGCGGGAGTGTGGACATTCAGTACTTC. The chain uses TRBV14 and TRBJ2-4; 7 nucleotides align to TRBD2. In germline, CDR1 is SGHDN, CDR2 FVKESK. The CDR3 is made up of 16 amino acids. The junction had 10 bases not matched to a gene; V was cut back by 0 bases and J by 8 bases.

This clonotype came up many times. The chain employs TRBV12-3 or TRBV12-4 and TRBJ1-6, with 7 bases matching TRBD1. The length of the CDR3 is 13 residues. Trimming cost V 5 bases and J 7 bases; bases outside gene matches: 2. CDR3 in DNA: TGTGCCAGCAGTATACAGGGGAATTCACCCCTCCACTTT. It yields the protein CASSIQGNSPLHF.

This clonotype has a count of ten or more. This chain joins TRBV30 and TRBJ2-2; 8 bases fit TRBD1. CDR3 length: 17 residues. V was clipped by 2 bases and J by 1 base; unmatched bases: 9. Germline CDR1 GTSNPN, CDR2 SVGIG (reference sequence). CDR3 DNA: TGTGCCTGGAGTTCCAAGACAGGGGTGGTGAACACCGGGGAGCTGTTTTTT. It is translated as CAWSSKTGVVNTGELFF.

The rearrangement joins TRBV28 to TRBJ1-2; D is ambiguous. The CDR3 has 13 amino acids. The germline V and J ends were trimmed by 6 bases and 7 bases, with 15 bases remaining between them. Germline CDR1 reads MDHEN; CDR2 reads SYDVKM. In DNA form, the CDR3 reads TGTGCCAGCAGCCCCGCTAGGGCAGGTGGCTACACCTTC. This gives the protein CASSPARAGGYTF.

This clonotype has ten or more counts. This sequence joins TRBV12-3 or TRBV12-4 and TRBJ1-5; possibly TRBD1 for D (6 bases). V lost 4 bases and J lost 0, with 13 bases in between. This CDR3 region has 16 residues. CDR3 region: CASSSQTGSSNQPQHF. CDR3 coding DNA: TGTGCCAGCAGTTCACAGACAGGATCTAGCAATCAGCCCCAGCATTTT.

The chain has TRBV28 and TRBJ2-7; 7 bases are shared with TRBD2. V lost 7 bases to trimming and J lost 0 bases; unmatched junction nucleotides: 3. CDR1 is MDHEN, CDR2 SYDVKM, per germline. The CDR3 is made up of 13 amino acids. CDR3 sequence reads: CASTRGVSYEQYF. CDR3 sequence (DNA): TGTGCCAGCACCCGGGGGGTCTCCTACGAGCAGTACTTC.